The present entry profiles one T cell receptor beta chain with its context. The antigen is not known. The CDR3 loop spans 16 amino acids. Germline CDR1 SGHAT, CDR2 FQNNGV. V was pared by 0 bases and J by 6 bases, with 10 bases of the junction left unmatched. The data are from a study of blood T cells in healthy people across ages. Study-wide findings and caveats: Donors of long life had a larger count of naive CD4+ cells and greater diversity than aged donors.

Together with a sample-barcoded 5' primer, a J-beta primer mix was included in a second PCR lasting about 7 to 11 cycles. Carrying 12 random nucleotides, a template-switch adaptor labeled each individual cDNA molecule. TCRdb reanalysed the 5' RACE reads using MiXCR and keeps one entry per CDR3 protein. The data hold 600,000 to 800,000 distinct CDR3 sequences, with over 40% observed a single time. This TCR came from a woman aged 80 or over in good health. V usage is TRBV11-2 and J usage is TRBJ1-2; 7 bases match TRBD1. Sequencing was carried out using blood. CDR3 sequence: CASSLDWGRQGHGYTF. The CDR3 nucleotides are TGTGCCAGCAGCTTAGATTGGGGAAGACAGGGTCATGGCTACACCTTC.